The 20 T cell receptor beta chains reported below all come from one sample, sequenced in a study of blood T cells in healthy people across ages. Next came a second PCR, run for about 7 to 12 cycles, which used a sample-barcoded 5' primer along with a J-beta primer mix. TCRdb used MiXCR to reprocess the 5' RACE reads, holding one entry per CDR3 protein. The table has approximately 760,000 distinct CDR3 sequences, around a quarter seen once. These records were also assigned to another study, of T cells of mothers and their children.

The sequencing input was blood. The source of these receptors is a boy between 5 and 17 years old in good health.

This chain uses TRBV20-1 with TRBJ2-1, with D maybe TRBD1 (6 bases). The germline V gene has CDR1 DFQATT and CDR2 SNEGSKA (reference sequence). Deletions cut 0 bases from V and 6 bases from J, with 12 bases between. The CDR3 totals 14 residues. The DNA of the CDR3 is TGCAGTGCTAGAGAGGACAGTATAGGCAATGAGCAGTTCTTC. Its translation is CSAREDSIGNEQFF.

V and J are TRBV20-1 and TRBJ2-5; TRBD1 matches at 7 bases. Germline CDR1 and CDR2: DFQATT and SNEGSKA (reference sequence). Losses at the gene ends were 0 bases for V and 5 bases for J; bases not matched to a gene: 9. The CDR3 runs 15 residues. Written as DNA, the CDR3 is TGCAGTGCTAGAGATTACGGCCTGGGACAGGAGACCCAGTACTTC. This sequence encodes CSARDYGLGQETQYF.

CDR3 sequence (DNA): TGTGCCATCAGCGGGGACAGGCCCCAAGAGACCCAGTACTTC. As protein: CAISGDRPQETQYF. This chain connects TRBV10-3 to TRBJ2-5; 8 bases align to TRBD1. The J segment lost 1 base and the V segment lost 6 bases, leaving 4 bases of the junction unmatched. Looked up from germline, CDR1 is ENHRY and CDR2 is SYGVKD. This CDR3 has 14 amino acids.

The chain employs TRBV7-9 and TRBJ2-7, with TRBD1 matching 10 bases. The V gene's germline CDR1 is SEHNR and CDR2 FQNEAQ (reference sequence). This CDR3 comprises 14 residues. V trimming: 5 bases; J trimming: 3 bases; junction bases outside the gene matches: 4. The CDR3 loop reads CASSDRGPNYEQYF. CDR3 sequence (DNA): TGTGCCAGCAGCGACAGGGGGCCCAACTACGAGCAGTACTTC. The complete variable domain, with remaining parts taken from reference TRBV7-9 and TRBJ2-7, reads DTGVSQNPRHKITKRGQNVTFRCDPISEHNRLYWYRQTLGQGPEFLTYFQNEAQLEKSRLLSDRFSAERPKGSFSTLEIQRTEQGDSAMYLCASSDRGPNYEQYFGPGTRLTVT.

This clonotype was seen only a few times. The rearrangement joins TRBV28 to TRBJ2-2; 11 nucleotides align to TRBD2. The CDR3 has 17 residues. Unmatched junction bases numbered 8, after V lost 3 bases and J lost 5 bases. From germline, CDR1 is MDHEN and CDR2 SYDVKM. CDR3 nucleotides: TGTGCCAGCAGTTTTGATGCACTAGCGGGAGCTACCGGGGAGCTGTTTTTT. This codes for CASSFDALAGATGELFF. Complete variable domain (other parts from reference TRBV28 and TRBJ2-2): DVKVTQSSRYLVKRTGEKVFLECVQDMDHENMFWYRQDPGLGLRLIYFSYDVKMKEKGDIPEGYSVSREKKERFSLILESASTNQTSMYLCASSFDALAGATGELFFGEGSRLTVL.

This clonotype was counted a few times. The gene calls are TRBV3-1 and TRBJ2-7; 10 bases fit TRBD1. The J segment lost 4 bases and the V segment lost 2 bases, leaving 11 bases of the junction unmatched. The CDR3 length is 17 residues. CDR1 is LGHDT and CDR2 is YNNKEL in the germline V gene (reference sequence). CDR3 amino acids: CASSQTITGTGVYEQYF. DNA of the CDR3: TGTGCCAGCAGCCAAACTATTACCGGGACAGGGGTTTACGAGCAGTACTTC.

This sequence joins TRBV14 and TRBJ1-2; perhaps TRBD1 as D (6 bases). The CDR3 covers 14 residues. CDR1 is SGHDN, CDR2 FVKESK, per germline. V lost 2 bases, J lost 6 bases, and 13 bases lay in between. This CDR3 reads CASSQLTGYNGYTF. CDR3 DNA sequence: TGTGCCAGCAGCCAATTAACAGGGTATAATGGCTACACCTTC.

The chain links TRBV20-1 to TRBJ1-2, with TRBD1 matching over 9 bases. Germline assignment: CDR1 DFQATT and CDR2 SNEGSKA (reference sequence). CDR3 length: 14 residues. The J segment lost 6 bases and the V segment lost 6 bases, leaving 11 bases of the junction unmatched. CDR3 residues: CSAGPGQGRNGYTF. The CDR3, as DNA: TGCAGTGCCGGTCCCGGACAGGGGCGGAATGGCTACACCTTC.

This clonotype came up a few times. A read error may account for a junction end that differs from germline. The CDR3 spells CASSLDSPSSYEQYF. CDR3 nucleotide sequence: TGTGCCAGCAGTTTAGACTCTCCAAGCTCCTACGAGCAGTACTTC. The chain combines TRBV7-8 with TRBJ2-5; D gene unclear. TRBJ2-7 explains the end of the DNA better; the J call may be wrong. The CDR3 length is 15 residues. Germline V lookup: CDR1 SGHVS, CDR2 FQNEAQ.

The genes are TRBV18 and TRBJ2-5, with TRBD2 identical over 12 bases. The J call is doubtful: the DNA matches TRBJ2-7 better. This CDR3 is 16 amino acids long. CDR1 KGHSH and CDR2 LQKENI come from the germline V gene. DNA of the CDR3: TGTGCCAGCTCACCCCAAGGACTAGCGGGAAAAGTCGAGCAGTACTTC. This translates into CASSPQGLAGKVEQYF.

This clonotype was seen a handful of times. J is TRBJ2-5 and V is TRBV25-1; tentatively, D is TRBD2 (6 bases). The J call may not be correct, given that the DNA end is closer to TRBJ2-1. CDR1 is MGHDK, CDR2 SYGVNS, per germline. This CDR3 is built from 14 residues. The CDR3 sequence: CASSELGGYNEQFF. CDR3 nucleotides: TGTGCCAGCAGTGAATTGGGGGGCTACAATGAGCAGTTCTTC.

This chain connects TRBV20-1 to TRBJ2-1; either TRBD1 or TRBD2 may fit D (5 bases each). The germline V gene encodes CDR1 DFQATT and CDR2 SNEGSKA (reference sequence). The CDR3 loop spans 15 amino acids. V lost 5 bases to trimming and J lost 0 bases, with 14 bases between them. In DNA, the CDR3 is TGCAGTGCTCGATCCGAGGGGAGCTCCTACAATGAGCAGTTCTTC. It translates to CSARSEGSSYNEQFF.

The chain is built from TRBV6-2 or TRBV6-3 and TRBJ2-5, with 8 bases fitting TRBD2. CDR1 is MNHEY, CDR2 SVGEGT, per germline. The V segment lost 9 bases and the J segment 2 bases; nucleotides outside the gene matches: 2. The CDR3 contains 12 residues. The CDR3 bases are TGTGCCAGGATAGCGGGGCAAGAGACCCAGTACTTC. Protein sequence: CARIAGQETQYF.

This clonotype occurred a few times. The gene calls are TRBV14 and TRBJ2-5; the D gene is possibly TRBD2 (6 bases). The closer fit of TRBJ2-1 to the DNA end suggests the J call may be wrong. The CDR3 spans 17 residues. The V gene's germline CDR1 is SGHDN and CDR2 FVKESK. CDR3 sequence reads: CASSQGTLEGTGNEQFF. The CDR3 coding sequence is TGTGCCAGCAGCCAAGGGACACTGGAGGGGACGGGTAATGAGCAGTTCTTC.

In its sample, this clonotype was seen a few times. The V gene is TRBV20-1, the J gene TRBJ2-1; the match to TRBD1 covers 8 bases. Germline trimming cut 3 bases from V and 2 bases from J; bases unmatched to any gene: 12. This CDR3 has 17 amino acids. CDR1 is DFQATT and CDR2 is SNEGSKA in the germline V gene (reference sequence). CDR3 DNA sequence: TGCAGTGCTAGTATTGTTGGGACAGGCGAAGCCTACAATGAGCAGTTCTTC. Translation: CSASIVGTGEAYNEQFF.

The gene calls are TRBV5-6 and TRBJ1-1; no clear D. Trimming shortened V by 2 bases and J by 7 bases, and 15 bases separated the two germline ends. There are 14 residues in the CDR3. CDR1 is SGHDT and CDR2 is YYEEEE in the germline V gene. CDR3 loop: CASSFTSDGDEAFF. In DNA form, the CDR3 reads TGTGCCAGCAGCTTCACCTCGGACGGGGATGAAGCTTTCTTT.

The chain is built from TRBV7-9 and TRBJ2-1; D unresolved. CDR1 and CDR2 (germline): SEHNR, FQNEAQ (reference sequence). The CDR3 covers 11 residues. Trimming removed 5 bases from V and 7 bases from J, with 6 bases in between. This chain's CDR3 is CASSAINEQFF. Written as DNA, the CDR3 is TGTGCCAGCAGCGCGATAAATGAGCAGTTCTTC.

Ten or more counts support this clonotype. The V gene is TRBV7-2, the J gene TRBJ2-5, with 7 bases lining up with TRBD2. This CDR3 comprises 14 residues. CDR1 and CDR2 from the germline V gene are SGHTA and FQGNSA. The trim removed 6 bases at V and 9 bases at J, leaving 13 bases unmatched. The DNA for the CDR3 is TGTGCCAGCAGTCCCGGACCGGGCCGGGGGGCCCAGTACTTC. Protein sequence: CASSPGPGRGAQYF.

V and J are TRBV2 and TRBJ2-3; D is uncertain. The V end lost 1 base, the J end lost 0 bases, and 14 bases lay between the germline ends. The CDR3 has 17 amino acids. Germline assignment: CDR1 SNHLY and CDR2 FYNNEI. The DNA for the CDR3 is TGTGCCAGCAGTGAAGTGATGGCACCCTGGAGCACAGATACGCAGTATTTT. Its translation is CASSEVMAPWSTDTQYF.

This clonotype appeared a few times. The V gene is TRBV7-8, the J gene TRBJ2-6; D is undetermined. The CDR3 spans 18 residues. Deletions cut 0 bases from V and 0 bases from J, with 12 bases between. Looked up from germline, CDR1 is SGHVS and CDR2 is FQNEAQ. The CDR3 here is CASSLAGFGYSGANVLTF. As DNA, the CDR3 is TGTGCCAGCAGCTTAGCGGGGTTTGGTTACTCTGGGGCCAACGTCCTGACTTTC.